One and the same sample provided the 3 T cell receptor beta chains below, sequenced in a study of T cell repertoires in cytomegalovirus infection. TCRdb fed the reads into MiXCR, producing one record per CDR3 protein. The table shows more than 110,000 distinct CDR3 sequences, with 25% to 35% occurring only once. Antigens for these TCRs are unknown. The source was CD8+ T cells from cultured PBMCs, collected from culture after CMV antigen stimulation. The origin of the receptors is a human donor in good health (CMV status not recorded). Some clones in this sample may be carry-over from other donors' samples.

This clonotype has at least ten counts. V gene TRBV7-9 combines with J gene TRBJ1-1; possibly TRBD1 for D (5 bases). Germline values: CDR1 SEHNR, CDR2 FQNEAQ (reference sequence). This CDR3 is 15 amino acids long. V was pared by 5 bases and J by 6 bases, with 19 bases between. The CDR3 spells CASSLQAFGDAEAFF. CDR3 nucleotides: TGTGCCAGCAGCCTACAGGCCTTCGGAGACGCTGAAGCTTTCTTT.

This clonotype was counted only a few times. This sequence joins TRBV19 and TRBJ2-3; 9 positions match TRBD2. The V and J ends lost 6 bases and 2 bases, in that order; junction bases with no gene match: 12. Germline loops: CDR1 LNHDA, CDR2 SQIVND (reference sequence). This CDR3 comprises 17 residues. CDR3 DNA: TGTGCCAGTAGCCCGACTAGCGGCCGACCTTACACAGATACGCAGTATTTT. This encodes CASSPTSGRPYTDTQYF.

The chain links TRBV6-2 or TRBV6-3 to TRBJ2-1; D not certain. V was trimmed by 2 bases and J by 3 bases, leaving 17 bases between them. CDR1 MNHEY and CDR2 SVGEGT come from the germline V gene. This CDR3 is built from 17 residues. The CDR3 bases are TGTGCCAGCAGTTACGGGCAGCAACCTCCTATCTACAATGAGCAGTTCTTC. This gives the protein CASSYGQQPPIYNEQFF.